A single sample gave rise to the 14 T cell receptor beta chains below, sequenced in a study of T cell repertoires in cytomegalovirus infection. TCRdb re-called the reads with MiXCR, one entry per CDR3 protein. The sample has 500,000 or so distinct CDR3 sequences; about 15% are singletons. Sequenced: CD8+ T cells from PBMCs. The receptor set was obtained from a human donor in good health (CMV status not recorded). Some clones in this sample may be carry-over from other donors' samples.

The table lists this clonotype with many counts. This sequence joins TRBV29-1 and TRBJ2-1; 9 bases match TRBD2. This CDR3 is 13 amino acids long. The trim removed 4 bases at V and 9 bases at J, leaving 7 bases unmatched. The germline CDR1 and CDR2 sequences are SQVTM and ANQGSEA. In DNA form, the CDR3 reads TGCAGCGTTGTGGTAGCGGGAGAGCGTGAGCAGTTCTTC. Translation gives CSVVVAGEREQFF.

The V gene is TRBV18, the J gene TRBJ2-1; 10 nucleotides align to TRBD1. Losses at the gene ends were 6 bases for V and 2 bases for J; bases not matched to a gene: 7. The CDR3 loop spans 16 amino acids. CDR1 and CDR2 (germline): KGHSH, LQKENI. The CDR3 sequence: CASSPTGGKAYNEQFF. In DNA form, the CDR3 reads TGTGCCAGCTCGCCGACAGGGGGCAAGGCCTACAATGAGCAGTTCTTC.

The CDR3: CASSRADAIYF. The CDR3 DNA reads as TGTGCCAGCAGTCGGGCAGACGCCATATATTTT. The V call is TRBV2, the J call TRBJ1-3; no reliable D call. Germline-derived CDR1 and CDR2 are SNHLY and FYNNEI. V lost 5 bases and J 11 bases, leaving 10 bases between the germline ends. This CDR3 contains 11 residues.

This rearrangement joins TRBV29-1 to TRBJ2-7; TRBD1 matches at 11 bases. CDR3 size: 15 residues. The V gene's germline CDR1 is SQVTM and CDR2 ANQGSEA. The V and J ends lost 1 base and 1 base, in that order; junction bases with no gene match: 3. The CDR3 loop reads CSVEGGDRGSYEQYF. Written as DNA, the CDR3 is TGCAGCGTTGAAGGGGGGGACAGGGGGTCCTACGAGCAGTACTTC.

In this sample, this clonotype turned up a few times. The chain has TRBV7-3 and TRBJ1-1; 7 bases are shared with TRBD1. Per germline, CDR1 SGHTA and CDR2 FQGTGA. The ends lost 3 bases at V and 1 base at J; junction bases unmatched: 14. The CDR3 extends over 18 amino acids. This chain's CDR3 is CASSLGWGNRGENTEAFF. CDR3 sequence (DNA): TGTGCCAGCAGCTTGGGTTGGGGTAACAGGGGTGAGAACACTGAAGCTTTCTTT.

The chain recombines TRBV4-2 with TRBJ2-7, with D unresolved. The germline V gene has CDR1 LGHNA and CDR2 YNFKEQ. V was trimmed by 0 bases and J by 2 bases, leaving 11 bases between them. This CDR3 region has 15 residues. The CDR3 is CASSQESYLTYEQYF. The CDR3 nucleotides are TGTGCCAGCAGCCAAGAATCTTACCTCACCTACGAGCAGTACTTC.

This clonotype was detected once. The CDR3 DNA reads TGTGCCACCGAAGACAGGGCTAGCACAGATACGCAGTATTTT. This codes for CATEDRASTDTQYF. The rearrangement links TRBV24-1 to TRBJ2-3; 7 bases match TRBD1. Germline-derived CDR1 and CDR2 are KGHDR and SFDVKD. V lost 9 bases to trimming and J lost 0 bases; unmatched junction nucleotides: 5. CDR3 length: 14 amino acids.

This clonotype turned up a few times. The chain employs TRBV10-3 and TRBJ2-5, with TRBD1 matching over 9 bases. Unmatched junction bases numbered 4, after V lost 3 bases and J lost 5 bases. The CDR3 extends over 14 amino acids. Germline loops: CDR1 ENHRY, CDR2 SYGVKD. CDR3 sequence reads: CAISDTGGRETQYF. CDR3 coding DNA: TGTGCCATCAGTGACACAGGGGGCAGGGAGACCCAGTACTTC.

This clonotype was detected only a few times. The rearrangement joins TRBV20-1 to TRBJ1-2, with no clear D. The CDR3 loop spans 9 amino acids. Germline-derived CDR1 and CDR2 are DFQATT and SNEGSKA (reference sequence). CDR3 in DNA: TGCGGAGGAAACTATGGCTACACCTTC. Translation: CGGNYGYTF.

This sequence joins TRBV7-9 and TRBJ2-2; a weak D match, TRBD1 (6 bases). Germline CDR1 and CDR2: SEHNR and FQNEAQ (reference sequence). V lost 5 bases, J lost 4 bases, and 11 bases lay in between. The CDR3 spans 14 residues. CDR3: CASSPGTFTGELFF. In DNA, the CDR3 is TGTGCCAGCAGCCCCGGGACATTCACCGGGGAGCTGTTTTTT.

The J gene is TRBJ2-1, the V gene TRBV28; D may correspond to TRBD1 or TRBD2 (5 bases each). The germline V and J ends were trimmed by 1 base and 4 bases, with 14 bases remaining between them. The CDR3 contains 16 residues. Germline V gene sequence: CDR1 MDHEN, CDR2 SYDVKM. In nucleotides, the CDR3 is TGTGCCAGCAGTTTATCCGGACCCGAGGGGTACAATGAGCAGTTCTTC. Encoded protein: CASSLSGPEGYNEQFF.

This clonotype was counted at least ten times. The chain uses TRBV12-5 and TRBJ2-3, with a possible D match to TRBD2 (6 bases). The CDR3 loop spans 12 amino acids. Germline V CDR1 and CDR2: LGHNT, FRNRAP. Trimming stripped 7 bases from V and 9 bases from J, with 14 bases between. CDR3 region: CASVGEEGTQYF. The CDR3 DNA is TGTGCTAGTGTAGGCGAGGAGGGGACGCAGTATTTT.

The rearrangement uses TRBV28 and TRBJ2-1; TRBD2 matches 9 bases. Germline CDR1 reads MDHEN; CDR2 reads SYDVKM. V was clipped by 1 base and J by 2 bases; unmatched bases: 15. The CDR3 has 20 amino acids. CDR3 bases: TGTGCCAGCAGTTTATTGCGGCTAGCGGGGATTGAAGGCCCCTACAATGAGCAGTTCTTC. Translated: CASSLLRLAGIEGPYNEQFF. The entire variable domain, with the rest obtained from reference TRBV28 and TRBJ2-1, is as follows: DVKVTQSSRYLVKRTGEKVFLECVQDMDHENMFWYRQDPGLGLRLIYFSYDVKMKEKGDIPEGYSVSREKKERFSLILESASTNQTSMYLCASSLLRLAGIEGPYNEQFFGPGTRLTVL.

Worth noting for this clonotype: A much larger clone differs from this one at a single base, so this may be a read error. The J gene is TRBJ2-5, the V gene TRBV12-3 or TRBV12-4; TRBD2 is a possible D gene (6 bases). The CDR3 has 16 residues. CDR3 amino acids: CTSSKGRFKDQETQYF. CDR3 DNA sequence: TGTACCAGCAGTAAGGGGAGGTTTAAGGACCAAGAGACCCAGTACTTC.